This T cell receptor (beta chain) comes out of a study of T-cell reconstitution after alpha-beta-depleted transplantation in children. Unique molecular identifiers tagged the TCRbeta library. TCRdb called the PCR reads again in MiXCR, with one record for every CDR3 protein. The table includes hundreds of thousands of distinct CDR3 sequences, about an eighth detected once. The germline V gene has CDR1 DFQATT and CDR2 SNEGSKA (reference sequence). The CDR3 is 15 residues long. Trimming took 1 base from V and 4 from J, leaving 14 bases between them. The V gene is TRBV20-1, the J gene TRBJ2-1; D assignment may be TRBD1 or TRBD2 (6 bases each). The source material was PBMCs, mostly from graft donor cells, sampled 360 days after TCRalphabeta/CD19-depleted stem cell transplant. This receptor was obtained from a male patient between 10 and 17 years old who had a stem cell transplant for acute myeloid leukemia, so the T cells may come from the graft donor. The CDR3 spells CSARATRGIYNEQFF. The CDR3 region has the DNA TGCAGTGCTAGAGCGACTAGGGGGATTTACAATGAGCAGTTCTTC.